This T cell receptor beta chain was sequenced for a study of blood T cell repertoires in COVID-19. The CDR3 is 13 amino acids. Germline V gives CDR1 SGHTA, CDR2 FQGNSA. Trimming at V came to 3 bases and at J to 4 bases, leaving 1 base not matched to a gene. Clones were read by immunoSEQ multiplex PCR, and TCRdb kept only the in-frame ones, dropping some. The sample shows about 160,000 clones, around 87% of them seen only once. Input material: peripheral blood. This chain uses TRBV7-2 with TRBJ2-3; 7 bases match TRBD2. This TCR was sampled from a woman in her sixties with active or convalescent COVID-19. The CDR3 spells CASSFTSADTQYF. The CDR3 DNA is TGTGCCAGCAGCTTCACTAGCGCAGATACGCAGTATTTT.